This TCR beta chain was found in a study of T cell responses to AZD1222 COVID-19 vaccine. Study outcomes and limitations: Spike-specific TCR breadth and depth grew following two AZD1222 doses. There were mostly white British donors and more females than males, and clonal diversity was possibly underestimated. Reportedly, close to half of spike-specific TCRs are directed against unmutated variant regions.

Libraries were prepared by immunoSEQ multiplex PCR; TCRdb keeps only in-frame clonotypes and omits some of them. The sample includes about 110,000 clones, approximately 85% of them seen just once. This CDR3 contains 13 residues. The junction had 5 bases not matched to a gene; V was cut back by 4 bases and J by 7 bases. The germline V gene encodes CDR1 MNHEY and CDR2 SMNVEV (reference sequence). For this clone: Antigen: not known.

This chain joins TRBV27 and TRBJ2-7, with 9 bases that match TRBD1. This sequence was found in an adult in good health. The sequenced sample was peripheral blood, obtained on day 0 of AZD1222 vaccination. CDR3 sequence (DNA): TGTGCCAGCAGTTCCAGGACAGGGGTAGAGCAGTACTTC. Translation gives CASSSRTGVEQYF.